The present T cell receptor (beta chain) was sequenced within a study of CD8 T cells in ankylosing spondylitis. The V gene's germline CDR1 is PRHDT and CDR2 FYEKMQ (reference sequence). With 2 bases removed from V and 6 bases from J, the gap between germline ends came to 11 bases. The CDR3 is made up of 14 amino acids. This clonotype was counted between two and nine times. Its antigen is not identified. Library preparation for TCR beta used quantitative 5'-RACE with molecular barcodes. One entry per CDR3 protein, called by TCRdb with MiXCR from the 5' RACE reads. Of some 700,000 distinct CDR3 sequences in the sample, 15% to 20% were seen once. Overall study findings and caveats: Within peripheral blood, clones linked to disease were CD8+ and relatively rare. Significant enrichment of disease-linked clones was reported in matched ankylosing spondylitis synovial fluid. Typical of ankylosing spondylitis blood, it appeared, was a TCR beta motif of under 10 highly homologous variants. Several of the motif variants were reported before in synovial fluid and blood from reactive arthritis.

Sequenced: blood, either unsorted or a sorted T cell fraction (not recorded which). The receptor comes from a male donor with ankylosing spondylitis. V usage is TRBV13 and J usage is TRBJ2-4; a weak D match, TRBD1 (5 bases). This CDR3 reads CASSLPGDRNIQYF. DNA of the CDR3: TGTGCCAGCAGCTTACCTGGAGACAGAAACATTCAGTACTTC.